The clone carrying this TCR beta chain turned up a few times. These data belong to a study of T-cell reconstitution after alpha-beta-depleted transplantation in children. Unique molecular identifiers featured in how the TCRbeta library was prepared. In TCRdb, the PCR reads were re-called with MiXCR into one record per CDR3 protein. The data contain around 200,000 distinct CDR3 sequences, 6% to 7% of them singletons. Trimming pared 1 base from V and 0 bases from J, leaving 9 bases between. The CDR3 is 16 amino acids. Germline-derived CDR1 and CDR2 are SGHTA and FQGNSA. The J gene is TRBJ2-2, the V gene TRBV7-2; D remains unclear. This receptor was identified in a human donor who donated a stem cell graft to a child with Wiskott-Aldrich syndrome. This specimen was PBMCs from the stem cell graft donor, taken from the stem cell graft. The CDR3 is CASSLGASANTGELFF. The CDR3 coding sequence is TGTGCCAGCAGCTTAGGCGCGTCCGCGAACACCGGGGAGCTGTTTTTT.